Shown below are 11 T cell receptor beta chains from a single sample sequenced in a study of prognosis after radiotherapy for stage I lung cancer. Genomic DNA provided the template from which TCR beta CDR3 was amplified by two-round multiplex PCR. First-round PCR, the initial amplification, used primers specific to each TRBV and TRBJ gene. One entry per CDR3 protein results from TCRdb running MiXCR on the multiplex PCR reads. The table has 30,000 to 35,000 distinct CDR3 sequences, about half seen once. This material consisted of PBMCs, taken before or after stereotactic body radiation therapy (not recorded which). The origin of the receptors is a donor at least 50 years old with non-small cell lung cancer.

DNA of the CDR3: TGTGCCAGCAGCTTAGCGGCCGGGACAGTGTCAGTGTACGAGCAGTACTTC. Its protein is CASSLAAGTVSVYEQYF. This sequence joins TRBV7-9 and TRBJ2-7, with 7 bases aligning to TRBD1. The CDR3 has 17 residues. The V and J ends lost 0 bases and 4 bases, in that order; junction bases with no gene match: 12. Germline CDR1 SEHNR, CDR2 FQNEAQ (reference sequence).

This clonotype was seen ten or more times. The chain couples TRBV7-9 to TRBJ2-5; perhaps TRBD1 as D (5 bases). The ends were cut back, 1 base at V and 0 bases at J, with 6 bases in the middle. This CDR3 region has 14 residues. Germline loops: CDR1 SEHNR, CDR2 FQNEAQ (reference sequence). The CDR3 DNA reads TGTGCCAGCAGCTTAGACAGGTACCAAGAGACCCAGTACTTC. Translated, it gives CASSLDRYQETQYF.

As regards this clonotype: The junction shows a germline mismatch at one end, possibly a read error. J is TRBJ1-5 and V is TRBV28; unclear D gene. This CDR3 contains 15 residues. CDR1 is MDHEN, CDR2 SYDVKM, per germline. CDR3 nucleotides: TGTGCCAGCAGCCCCCCAGGACCTATGGATCAGACCCAGCATTTT. Encoded protein: CASSPPGPMDQTQHF. Looking up the rest from reference TRBV28 and TRBJ1-5 gives the full variable domain: DVKVTQSSRYLVKRTGEKVFLECVQDMDHENMFWYRQDPGLGLRLIYFSYDVKMKEKGDIPEGYSVSREKKERFSLILESASTNQTSMYLCASSPPGPMDQTQHFGDGTRLSIL.

Concerning this clonotype itself: The junction does not match germline at one end; this may be a read error. The chain recombines TRBV7-2 with TRBJ1-2, with D hard to call. The CDR3 runs 14 residues. Per the germline V gene, CDR1 is SGHTA and CDR2 is FQGNSA. The CDR3 DNA reads TGTGTCAGCAGCTTGACGTACAGTGGGTATGGCTACACCTTC. Translating it yields CVSSLTYSGYGYTF.

The chain couples TRBV19 to TRBJ2-1; 12 bases are a match to TRBD1. Germline loops: CDR1 LNHDA, CDR2 SQIVND (reference sequence). This CDR3 contains 16 residues. With V trimmed by 6 bases and J by 7 bases, 10 bases remained unmatched. CDR3 amino acids: CASRPPGQGARNEQFF. The CDR3 nucleotides read TGTGCCAGTAGACCCCCGGGACAGGGGGCGAGGAATGAGCAGTTCTTC. Using reference TRBV19 and TRBJ2-1 for the parts outside the CDR3, the full variable domain is DGGITQSPKYLFRKEGQNVTLSCEQNLNHDAMYWYRQDPGQGLRLIYYSQIVNDFQKGDIAEGYSVSREKKESFPLTVTSAQKNPTAFYLCASRPPGQGARNEQFFGPGTRLTVL.

By frequency in the sample, this clonotype is medium-sized. The rearrangement joins TRBV6-5 to TRBJ2-7; 9 bases agree with TRBD2. CDR1 MNHEY and CDR2 SVGAGI come from the germline V gene. V was clipped by 2 bases and J by 3 bases; unmatched bases: 5. The CDR3 contains 15 residues. The CDR3: CASSYTAGGIYEQYF. For the CDR3, the DNA is TGTGCCAGCAGTTACACGGCGGGAGGGATCTACGAGCAGTACTTC.

This clonotype occurred many times. V gene TRBV18 combines with J gene TRBJ1-4; the D is unclear. The CDR3 sequence is 16 residues long. Trimming removed 6 bases from V and 7 bases from J, with 21 bases in between. Germline CDR1 is KGHSH and CDR2 is LQKENI. CDR3 region: CASSSVGGNGPEKLFF. CDR3 nucleotides: TGTGCCAGCTCGTCGGTGGGAGGGAATGGCCCTGAAAAACTGTTTTTT.

This clonotype appeared a few times. This chain links TRBV11-3 with TRBJ2-7; perhaps TRBD2 as D (6 bases). The CDR3 totals 13 residues. The V end was cut by 3 bases, the J end by 0 bases, with 6 bases between. In germline, CDR1 is SGHNT, CDR2 YENEEA. The CDR3 sequence is CASSLGGSYEQYF. Written as DNA, the CDR3 is TGTGCCAGCAGCTTGGGGGGCTCCTACGAGCAGTACTTC.

This clonotype was observed at least ten times. This chain connects TRBV5-1 to TRBJ2-7; 9 bases match TRBD2. The V segment lost 0 bases and the J segment 6 bases; nucleotides outside the gene matches: 7. This CDR3 has 15 residues. Germline CDR1 is SGHRS and CDR2 is YFSETQ. CDR3 sequence: CASSLAPSGILEQYF. The CDR3 DNA sequence: TGCGCCAGCAGCTTGGCTCCTAGCGGGATTCTCGAGCAGTACTTC.

Notes on this clonotype: A clone one base away is much larger, so this may be a read error. The genes are TRBV6-9 and TRBJ1-1, with 7 bases that match TRBD1. The CDR3 totals 16 residues. Germline CDR1 is MNHGY and CDR2 is SVAAGI. V was clipped by 3 bases and J by 2 bases; unmatched bases: 9. CDR3 nucleotide sequence: TGTGCCAGCAGTTACCCGGACAGGTGGGCTAACACTGAAGCTTTCTTT. Its protein is CASSYPDRWANTEAFF.

As concerns this clonotype: This is likely an artifact of a read error, given a far larger clone one base away. CDR3 sequence: CASSPISGRGGETQYF. CDR3 nucleotides: TGTGCCAGCAGTCCGATTAGCGGGAGAGGCGGAGAGACCCAGTACTTC. The chain has TRBV6-4 and TRBJ2-5, with 9 bases identical to TRBD2. There are 16 residues in the CDR3. Trimming took 5 bases from V and 4 from J; bases not matched to a gene: 11. CDR1 MRHNA and CDR2 SNTAGT come from the germline V gene.